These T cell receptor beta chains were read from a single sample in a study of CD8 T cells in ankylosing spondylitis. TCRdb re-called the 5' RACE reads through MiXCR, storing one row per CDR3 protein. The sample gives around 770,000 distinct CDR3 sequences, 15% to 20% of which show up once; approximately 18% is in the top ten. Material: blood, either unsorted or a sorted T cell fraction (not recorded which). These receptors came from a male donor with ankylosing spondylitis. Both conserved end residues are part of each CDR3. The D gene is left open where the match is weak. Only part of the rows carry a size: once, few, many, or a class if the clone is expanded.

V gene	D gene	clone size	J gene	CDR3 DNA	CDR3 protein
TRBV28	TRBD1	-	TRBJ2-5	TGTGCCAGCAGTTTAATGAGACAGGGGGTGGAGACCCAGTACTTC	CASSLMRQGVETQYF
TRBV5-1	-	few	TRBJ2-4	TGCGCCAGCAGGGGGGCGGACATTCAGTACTTC	CASRGADIQYF
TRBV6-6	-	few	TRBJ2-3	TGTGCCAGCAAGTTGATTGGGGCAGATACGCAGTATTTT	CASKLIGADTQYF
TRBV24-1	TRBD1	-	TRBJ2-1	TGTGCCACCAGTGACTCCCGACAGGGGTACTACAATGAGCAGTTCTTC	CATSDSRQGYYNEQFF
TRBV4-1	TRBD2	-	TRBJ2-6	TGCGCCAGCAGCCAAGATCCTAGCGGGAGCTCTGGGGCCAACGTCCTGACTTTC	CASSQDPSGSSGANVLTF
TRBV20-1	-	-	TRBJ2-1	TGCAGTGCTAGAGCGGATGTCAATGAGCAGTTCTTC	CSARADVNEQFF
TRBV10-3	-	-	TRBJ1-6	TGTGCCATCAGTGAGTCGTGGTCACCCCTCCACTTT	CAISESWSPLHF
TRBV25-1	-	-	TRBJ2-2	TGTGCCAGCAGTGATCCGGGCAGAAACACCGGGGAGCTGTTTTTT	CASSDPGRNTGELFF
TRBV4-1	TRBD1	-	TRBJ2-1	TGCGCCAGCAGCCTATACTTTGGACAGGGGGCAAACAATGAGCAGTTCTTC	CASSLYFGQGANNEQFF
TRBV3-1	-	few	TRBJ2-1	TGTGCCAGCAGCCGGGTTCGGCAGGGTGCGACCTGGAGCTCCTACAATGAGCAGTTCTTC	CASSRVRQGATWSSYNEQFF
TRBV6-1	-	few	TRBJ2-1	TGTGCCAGCAGTGGGGGGCCAGGCTCCTACAATGAGCAGTTCTTC	CASSGGPGSYNEQFF
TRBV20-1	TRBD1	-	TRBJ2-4	TGCAGTGCTAGCCGGACAGGGGAGGACAAAAACATTCAGTACTTC	CSASRTGEDKNIQYF
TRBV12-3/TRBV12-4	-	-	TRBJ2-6	TGTGCCAGCAGTTTAGGAGGCAGATCTCCCTCTGGGGCCAACGTCCTGACTTTC	CASSLGGRSPSGANVLTF